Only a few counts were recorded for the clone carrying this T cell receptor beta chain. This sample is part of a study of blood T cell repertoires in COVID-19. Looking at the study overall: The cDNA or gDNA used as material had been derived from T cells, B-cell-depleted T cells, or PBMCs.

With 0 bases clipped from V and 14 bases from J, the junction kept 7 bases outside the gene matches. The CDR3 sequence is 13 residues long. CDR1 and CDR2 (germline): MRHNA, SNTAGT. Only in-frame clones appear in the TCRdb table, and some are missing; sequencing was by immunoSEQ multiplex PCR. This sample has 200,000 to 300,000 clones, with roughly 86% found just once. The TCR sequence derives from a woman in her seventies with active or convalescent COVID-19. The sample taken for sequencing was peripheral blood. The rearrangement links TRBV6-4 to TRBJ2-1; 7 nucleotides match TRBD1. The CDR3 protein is CASSDSAGTEEFF. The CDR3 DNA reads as TGTGCCAGCAGTGACTCGGCCGGGACAGAGGAGTTCTTC.